Listed below are T cell receptor beta chains from one sample, sequenced in a study of T-cell memory formation after mild COVID-19. TCRdb recomputed calls from the 5' RACE reads with MiXCR, one row per CDR3 protein. This table holds roughly 600,000 distinct CDR3 sequences, more than 15% found once. Sequenced sample: PBMCs or a T cell subset sorted from them (not recorded which). The origin of the receptors is an adult woman who had mild COVID-19 (a few samples of this study predate the infection). Cell type and time point are not known. Each CDR3 is given with its conserved first and last residue. D genes are given only for firm matches. Clone size, where shown, is once, few, many, or a class for clones that have expanded.

19,.,TRBD2,TRBV14,TRBJ2-1,CASSQSWLAGGGSYNEQFF,TGTGCCAGCAGCCAGTCATGGCTAGCGGGAGGGGGAAGTTACAATGAGCAGTTCTTC
15,few,TRBD1,TRBV5-1,TRBJ2-1,CASSPTGITYNEQFF,TGCGCCAGCAGCCCGACAGGGATCACCTACAATGAGCAGTTCTTC
16,few,TRBD1,TRBV9,TRBJ2-5,CASSDTNGDRKETQYF,TGTGCCAGCAGTGATACCAATGGGGACAGAAAAGAGACCCAGTACTTC
14,once,.,TRBV5-1,TRBJ2-3,CASSIGPGTDTQYF,TGCGCCAGCAGCATAGGCCCTGGGACAGATACGCAGTATTTT
12,few,.,TRBV27,TRBJ1-2,CASSFRGGGYTF,TGTGCCAGCAGTTTTCGGGGTGGCGGCTACACCTTC
14,.,.,TRBV3-1,TRBJ2-7,CASSQMTLLNEQYF,TGTGCCAGCAGCCAAATGACACTACTTAACGAGCAGTACTTC
16,.,TRBD2,TRBV5-6,TRBJ2-1,CASSLALASGTNEQFF,TGTGCCAGCAGCTTGGCCTTGGCTAGCGGGACAAATGAGCAGTTCTTC
13,few,.,TRBV20-1,TRBJ1-2,CSAKTGTAYGYTF,TGCAGTGCTAAGACCGGGACGGCCTATGGCTACACCTTC
11,few,.,TRBV2,TRBJ2-3,CASILANTQYF,TGTGCCAGCATCCTAGCTAATACGCAGTATTTT
15,few,TRBD1,TRBV24-1,TRBJ1-3,CATSAGTGDGNTIYF,TGTGCCACCAGTGCCGGGACAGGGGATGGAAACACCATATATTTT
14,many,TRBD1,TRBV5-1,TRBJ2-7,CASSLTGVSYEQYF,TGCGCCAGCAGCTTGACAGGGGTCTCCTACGAGCAGTACTTC
14,few,TRBD1,TRBV27,TRBJ1-1,CASNIQGAGAEAFF,TGTGCCAGCAACATACAGGGGGCCGGCGCTGAAGCTTTCTTT
15,few,.,TRBV7-6,TRBJ2-4,CASSSPDLAKNIQYF,TGTGCCAGCAGCTCTCCGGATCTAGCCAAAAACATTCAGTACTTC
13,once,.,TRBV3-1,TRBJ2-7,CASSHRRDSEQYF,TGTGCCAGCAGCCATCGTAGGGACTCCGAGCAGTACTTC
13,.,.,TRBV24-1,TRBJ2-1,CATSDLARGEQFF,TGTGCCACCAGTGATTTAGCCCGGGGTGAGCAGTTCTTC
15,.,TRBD1,TRBV5-1,TRBJ2-2,CASSLGQGPTGELFF,TGCGCCAGCAGCTTGGGACAGGGGCCCACCGGGGAGCTGTTTTTT
14,.,.,TRBV7-6,TRBJ2-3,CASRRAQGTDTQYF,TGTGCCAGCAGACGTGCTCAGGGAACAGATACGCAGTATTTT
14,.,TRBD2,TRBV20-1,TRBJ2-5,CSASRREGQETQYF,TGCAGTGCTAGTCGCAGGGAGGGACAAGAGACCCAGTACTTC
11,.,.,TRBV20-1,TRBJ2-1,CSAVSYNEQFF,TGCAGTGCTGTCTCCTACAATGAGCAGTTCTTC
14,once,TRBD2,TRBV7-9,TRBJ2-5,CASSLVAGEETQYF,TGTGCCAGCAGCTTAGTAGCGGGGGAAGAGACCCAGTACTTC
16,few,.,TRBV7-8,TRBJ2-1,CASSLRQGRAGNEQFF,TGTGCCAGCAGCTTAAGACAGGGGAGGGCGGGGAATGAGCAGTTCTTC
16,.,TRBD2,TRBV4-2,TRBJ2-7,CASSQDLTSGTHEQYF,TGTGCCAGCAGCCAAGATCTGACTAGCGGGACCCACGAGCAGTACTTC
14,.,.,TRBV7-3,TRBJ2-1,CASSPQVGDNEQFF,TGTGCCAGCAGCCCCCAGGTCGGGGACAATGAGCAGTTCTTC
14,few,.,TRBV7-2,TRBJ2-2,CASSFTVYTGELFF,TGTGCCAGCAGCTTCACGGTTTACACCGGGGAGCTGTTTTTT
17,few,.,TRBV15,TRBJ1-2,CATLPMGAGDLEGGYTF,TGTGCCACCCTTCCTATGGGCGCAGGGGATTTAGAAGGGGGCTACACCTTC
14,.,.,TRBV11-2,TRBJ2-2,CASSTQGWTGELFF,TGTGCCAGCAGTACCCAGGGATGGACCGGGGAGCTGTTTTTT
14,.,TRBD2,TRBV5-1,TRBJ2-7,CASSPTTSAYEQYF,TGCGCCAGCAGTCCGACTACTAGCGCCTACGAGCAGTACTTC